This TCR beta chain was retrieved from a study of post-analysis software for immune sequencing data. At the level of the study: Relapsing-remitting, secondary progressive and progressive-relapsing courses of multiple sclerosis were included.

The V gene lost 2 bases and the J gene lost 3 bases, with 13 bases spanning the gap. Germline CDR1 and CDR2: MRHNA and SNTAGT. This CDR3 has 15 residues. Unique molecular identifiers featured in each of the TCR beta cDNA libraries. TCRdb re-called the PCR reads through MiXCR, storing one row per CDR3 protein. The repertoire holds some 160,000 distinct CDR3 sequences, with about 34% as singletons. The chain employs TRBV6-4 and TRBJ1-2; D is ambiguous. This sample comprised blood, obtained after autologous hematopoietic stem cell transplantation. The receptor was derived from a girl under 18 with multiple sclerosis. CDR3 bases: TGTGCCAGCAGTGACCCGGACCTCGGGGACTATGGCTACACCTTC. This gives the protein CASSDPDLGDYGYTF.